The text below deals with one TCR beta chain. CDR3 length equals 14 residues. Germline CDR1 is SGHTS and CDR2 is YDEGEE. V trimming: 0 bases; J trimming: 9 bases; junction bases outside the gene matches: 4. The source of the sample is a study of T cell responses to AZD1222 COVID-19 vaccine. Combined were second doses at about 4 or about 12 weeks. Libraries were prepared by immunoSEQ multiplex PCR; TCRdb keeps only in-frame clonotypes and omits some of them. This sample has around 91,000 clones, with roughly nine tenths found just once. This receptor was identified in an adult who received the AZD1222 COVID-19 vaccine. The rearrangement uses TRBV5-8 and TRBJ1-2; 11 bases fit TRBD1. The material was peripheral blood, obtained 28 days after the second AZD1222 dose. CDR3 coding DNA: TGTGCCAGCAGCTTGGAGGGACAGGGGGGTAGCTACACCTTC. It specifies CASSLEGQGGSYTF.